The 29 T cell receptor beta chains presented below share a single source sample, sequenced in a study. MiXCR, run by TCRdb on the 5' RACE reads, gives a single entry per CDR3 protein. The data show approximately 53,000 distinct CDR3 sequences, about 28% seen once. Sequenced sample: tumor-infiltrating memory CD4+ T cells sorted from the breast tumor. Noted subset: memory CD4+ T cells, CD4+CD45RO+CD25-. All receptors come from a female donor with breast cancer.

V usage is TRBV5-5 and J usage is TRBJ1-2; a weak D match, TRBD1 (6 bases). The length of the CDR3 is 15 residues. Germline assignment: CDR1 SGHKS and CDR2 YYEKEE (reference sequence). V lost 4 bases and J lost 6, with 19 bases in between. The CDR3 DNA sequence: TGTGCCAGCAGCCCTACCGGGACACTGCCGAATGGCTACACCTTC. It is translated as CASSPTGTLPNGYTF.

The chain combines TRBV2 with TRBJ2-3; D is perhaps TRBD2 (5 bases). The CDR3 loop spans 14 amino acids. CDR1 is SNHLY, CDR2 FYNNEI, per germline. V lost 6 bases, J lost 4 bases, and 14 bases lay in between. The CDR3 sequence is CASRREGPSDTQYF. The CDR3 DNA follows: TGTGCCAGCAGGAGAGAGGGCCCCTCAGATACGCAGTATTTT.

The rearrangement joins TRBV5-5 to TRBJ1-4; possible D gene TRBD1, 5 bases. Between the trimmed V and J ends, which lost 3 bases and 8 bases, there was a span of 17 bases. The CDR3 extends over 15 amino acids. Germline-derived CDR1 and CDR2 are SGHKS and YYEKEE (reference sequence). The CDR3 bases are TGTGCCAGCAGCTCCCCGCGGGACGGCGGCGAAAAACTGTTTTTT. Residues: CASSSPRDGGEKLFF.

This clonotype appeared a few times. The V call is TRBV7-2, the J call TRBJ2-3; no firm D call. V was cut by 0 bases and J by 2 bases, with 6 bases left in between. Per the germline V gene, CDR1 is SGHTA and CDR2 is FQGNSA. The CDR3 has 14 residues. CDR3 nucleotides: TGTGCCAGCAGCTTAGCCACGGCCACAGATACGCAGTATTTT. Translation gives CASSLATATDTQYF.

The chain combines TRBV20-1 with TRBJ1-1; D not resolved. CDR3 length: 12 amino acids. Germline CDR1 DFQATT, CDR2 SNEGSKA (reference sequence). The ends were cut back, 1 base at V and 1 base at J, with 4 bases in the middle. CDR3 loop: CSARGGNTEAFF. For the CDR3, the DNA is TGCAGTGCTAGAGGGGGGAACACTGAAGCTTTCTTT.

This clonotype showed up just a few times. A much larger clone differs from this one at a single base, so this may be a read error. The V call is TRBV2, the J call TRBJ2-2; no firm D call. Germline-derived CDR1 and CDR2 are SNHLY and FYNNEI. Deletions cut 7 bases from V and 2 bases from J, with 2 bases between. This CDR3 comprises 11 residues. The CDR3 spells CASTNTGELFF. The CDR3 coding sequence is TGTGCCAGCACCAACACCGGGGAGCTGTTTTTT.

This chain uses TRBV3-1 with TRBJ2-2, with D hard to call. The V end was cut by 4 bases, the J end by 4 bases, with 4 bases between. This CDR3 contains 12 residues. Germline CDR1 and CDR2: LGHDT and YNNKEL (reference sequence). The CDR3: CASSPGTGELFF. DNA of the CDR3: TGTGCCAGCAGCCCTGGCACCGGGGAGCTGTTTTTT.

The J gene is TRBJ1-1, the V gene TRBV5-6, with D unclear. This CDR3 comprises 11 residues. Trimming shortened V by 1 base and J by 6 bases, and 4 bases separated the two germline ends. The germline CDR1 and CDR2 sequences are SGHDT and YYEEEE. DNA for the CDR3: TGTGCCAGCAGCTTGTATGCTGAAGCTTTCTTT. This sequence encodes CASSLYAEAFF.

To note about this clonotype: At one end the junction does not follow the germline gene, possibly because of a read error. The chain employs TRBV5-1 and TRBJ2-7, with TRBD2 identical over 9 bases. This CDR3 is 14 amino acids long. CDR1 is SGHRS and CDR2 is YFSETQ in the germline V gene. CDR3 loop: CASSYASGNYKQYF. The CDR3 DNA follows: TGCGCCAGCAGCTACGCTAGCGGGAACTACAAGCAGTACTTC.

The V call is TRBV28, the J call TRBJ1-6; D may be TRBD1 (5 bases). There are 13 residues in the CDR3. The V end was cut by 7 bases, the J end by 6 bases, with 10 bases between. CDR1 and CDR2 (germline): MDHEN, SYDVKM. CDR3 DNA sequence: TGTGCCAGCACCCGGGACGGTAATTCACCCCTCCACTTT. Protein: CASTRDGNSPLHF.

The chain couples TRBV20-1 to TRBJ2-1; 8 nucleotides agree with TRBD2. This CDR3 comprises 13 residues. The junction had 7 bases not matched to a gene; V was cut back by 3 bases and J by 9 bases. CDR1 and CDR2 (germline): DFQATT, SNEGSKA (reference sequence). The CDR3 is CSASDLAGGEQFF. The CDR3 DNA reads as TGCAGTGCTAGTGACCTAGCGGGCGGTGAGCAGTTCTTC.

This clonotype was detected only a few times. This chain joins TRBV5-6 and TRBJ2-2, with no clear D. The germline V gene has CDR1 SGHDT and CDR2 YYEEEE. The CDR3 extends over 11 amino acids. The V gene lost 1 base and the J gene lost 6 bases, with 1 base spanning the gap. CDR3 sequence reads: CASSLSGELFF. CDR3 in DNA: TGTGCCAGCAGCTTGTCCGGGGAGCTGTTTTTT.

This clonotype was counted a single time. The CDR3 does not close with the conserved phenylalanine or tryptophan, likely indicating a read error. The CDR3 nucleotides are TGTGCCAGCAGCCCAGGGCCAGAAACGGGGACCCAGTACCTC. This sequence encodes CASSPGPETGTQYL. This chain links TRBV5-6 with TRBJ2-5, with a possible D match to TRBD1 (5 bases). CDR3 size: 14 residues. Trimming cost V 4 bases and J 7 bases, with 17 bases left between them. Germline V CDR1 and CDR2: SGHDT, YYEEEE.

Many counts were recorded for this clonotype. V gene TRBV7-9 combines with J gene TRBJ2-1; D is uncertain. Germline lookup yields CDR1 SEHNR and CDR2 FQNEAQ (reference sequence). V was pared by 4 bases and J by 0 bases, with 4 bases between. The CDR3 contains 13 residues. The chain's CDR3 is CASSSGSYNEQFF. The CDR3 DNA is TGTGCCAGCAGCTCCGGCTCCTACAATGAGCAGTTCTTC. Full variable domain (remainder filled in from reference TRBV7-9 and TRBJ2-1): DTGVSQNPRHKITKRGQNVTFRCDPISEHNRLYWYRQTLGQGPEFLTYFQNEAQLEKSRLLSDRFSAERPKGSFSTLEIQRTEQGDSAMYLCASSSGSYNEQFFGPGTRLTVL.

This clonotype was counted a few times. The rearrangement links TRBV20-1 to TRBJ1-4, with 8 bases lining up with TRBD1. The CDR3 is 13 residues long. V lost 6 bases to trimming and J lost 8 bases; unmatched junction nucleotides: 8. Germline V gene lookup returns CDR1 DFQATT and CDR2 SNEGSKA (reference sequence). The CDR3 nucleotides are TGCAGTGCCGTACGACAGGGGCACGAAAAACTGTTTTTT. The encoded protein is CSAVRQGHEKLFF.

DNA for the CDR3: TGCGCCAGCAGCTTGTGGGGGGACTCTGGAAACACCATATATTTT. Protein product: CASSLWGDSGNTIYF. The chain couples TRBV5-1 to TRBJ1-3; D might be TRBD1 (5 bases). This CDR3 spans 15 amino acids. Germline loops: CDR1 SGHRS, CDR2 YFSETQ. The V and J ends lost 1 base and 0 bases respectively, with 8 bases between them.

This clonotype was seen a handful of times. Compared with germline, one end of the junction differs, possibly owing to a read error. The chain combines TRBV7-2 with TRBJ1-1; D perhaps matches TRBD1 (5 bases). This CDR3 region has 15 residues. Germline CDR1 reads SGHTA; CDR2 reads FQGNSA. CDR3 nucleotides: TGTGCCAGCAGTCGCGGGCGGCAGGAGGACACTGATGCTTTCTTT. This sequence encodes CASSRGRQEDTDAFF.

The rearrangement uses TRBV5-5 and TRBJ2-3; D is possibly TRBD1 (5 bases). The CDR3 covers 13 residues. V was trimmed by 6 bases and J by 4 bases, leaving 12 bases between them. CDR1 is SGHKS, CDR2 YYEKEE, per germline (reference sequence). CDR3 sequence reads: CASNRQFADTQYF. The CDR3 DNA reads TGTGCCAGCAACAGGCAGTTTGCAGATACGCAGTATTTT.

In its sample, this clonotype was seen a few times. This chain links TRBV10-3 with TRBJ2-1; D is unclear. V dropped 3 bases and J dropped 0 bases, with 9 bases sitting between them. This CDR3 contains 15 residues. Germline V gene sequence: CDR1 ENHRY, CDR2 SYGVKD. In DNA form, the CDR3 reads TGTGCCATCAGTGATTCCGTCAGCTCCTACAATGAGCAGTTCTTC. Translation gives CAISDSVSSYNEQFF.

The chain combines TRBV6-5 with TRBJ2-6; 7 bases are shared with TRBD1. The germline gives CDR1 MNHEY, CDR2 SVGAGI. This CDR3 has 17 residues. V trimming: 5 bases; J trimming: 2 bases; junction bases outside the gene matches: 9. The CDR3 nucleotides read TGTGCCAGCAGTCCTAAACCTACAGGGGCTGGGGCCAACGTCCTGACTTTC. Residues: CASSPKPTGAGANVLTF.

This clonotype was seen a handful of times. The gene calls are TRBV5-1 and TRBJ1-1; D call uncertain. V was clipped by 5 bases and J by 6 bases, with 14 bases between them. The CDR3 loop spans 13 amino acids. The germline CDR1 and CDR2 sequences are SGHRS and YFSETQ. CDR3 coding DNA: TGCGCCAGCAGGGAATGGCAGGAATCTGAAGCTTTCTTT. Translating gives CASREWQESEAFF.

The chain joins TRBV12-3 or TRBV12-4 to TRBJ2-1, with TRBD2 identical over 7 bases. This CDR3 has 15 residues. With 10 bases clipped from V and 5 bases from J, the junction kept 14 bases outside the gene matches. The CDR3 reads CATLPRGAGNNEQFF. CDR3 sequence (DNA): TGTGCCACCCTCCCCCGGGGAGCGGGGAACAATGAGCAGTTCTTC.

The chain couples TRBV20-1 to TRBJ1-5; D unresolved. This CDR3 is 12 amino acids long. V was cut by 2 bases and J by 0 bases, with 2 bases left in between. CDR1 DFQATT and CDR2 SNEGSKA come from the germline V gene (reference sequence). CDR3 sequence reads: CSARFSNQPQHF. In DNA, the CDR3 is TGCAGTGCTAGATTTAGCAATCAGCCCCAGCATTTT.

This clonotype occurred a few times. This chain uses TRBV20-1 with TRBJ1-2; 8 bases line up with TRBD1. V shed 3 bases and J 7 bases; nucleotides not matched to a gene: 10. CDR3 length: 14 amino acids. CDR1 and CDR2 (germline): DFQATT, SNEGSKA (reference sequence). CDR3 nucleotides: TGCAGTGCTAGGGACCCCAGGGGGCTCTCTGGCTACACCTTC. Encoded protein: CSARDPRGLSGYTF.

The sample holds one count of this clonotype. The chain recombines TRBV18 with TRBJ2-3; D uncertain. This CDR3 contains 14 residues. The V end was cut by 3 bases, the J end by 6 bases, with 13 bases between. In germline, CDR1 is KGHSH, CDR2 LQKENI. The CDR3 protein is CASSPRAPADTQYF. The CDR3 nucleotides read TGTGCCAGCTCACCCCGGGCCCCTGCGGATACGCAGTATTTT.

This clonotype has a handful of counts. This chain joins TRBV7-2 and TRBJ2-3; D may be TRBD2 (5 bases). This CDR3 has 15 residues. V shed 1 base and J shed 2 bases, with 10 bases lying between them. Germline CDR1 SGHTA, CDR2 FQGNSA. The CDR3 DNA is TGTGCCAGCAGCTTAGGGTTAGCGAACACAGATACGCAGTATTTT. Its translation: CASSLGLANTDTQYF.

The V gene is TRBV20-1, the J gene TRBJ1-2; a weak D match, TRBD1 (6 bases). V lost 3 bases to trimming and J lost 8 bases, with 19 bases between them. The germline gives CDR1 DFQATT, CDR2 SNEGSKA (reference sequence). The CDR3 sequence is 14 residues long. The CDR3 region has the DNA TGCAGTGCTAGGGACAGTCGGGGGGACCGCGGCTACACCTTC. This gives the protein CSARDSRGDRGYTF.

This CDR3 reads CSASLDSYEQYF. CDR3 DNA: TGCAGTGCTAGTTTGGACAGCTACGAGCAGTACTTC. This chain uses TRBV20-1 with TRBJ2-7; a possible D gene is TRBD1 (6 bases). The germline V and J ends were trimmed by 3 bases and 3 bases, with 9 bases remaining between them. The CDR3 loop spans 12 amino acids. Germline assignment: CDR1 DFQATT and CDR2 SNEGSKA (reference sequence).

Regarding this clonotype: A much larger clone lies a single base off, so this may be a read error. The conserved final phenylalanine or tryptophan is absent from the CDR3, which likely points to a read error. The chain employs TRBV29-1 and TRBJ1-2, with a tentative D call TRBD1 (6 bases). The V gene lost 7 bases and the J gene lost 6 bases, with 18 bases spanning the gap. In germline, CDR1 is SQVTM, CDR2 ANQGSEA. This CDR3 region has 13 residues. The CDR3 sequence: CSAADSQFDGYTS. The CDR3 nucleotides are TGCAGCGCTGCGGACAGTCAATTTGATGGCTACACCTCC.